The clone carrying this TCR beta chain appeared once. The study ran its PCR with 60 Vbeta and 13 Jbeta primers. Clones were sequenced by immunoSEQ multiplex PCR, and TCRdb holds only the in-frame ones, with some missing. The table records approximately 240,000 clones, 70% to 85% of them present only once. This entry is derived from a study of cytomegalovirus exposure and HLA in healthy donors. The CDR3 contains 14 residues. V lost 1 base and J 0 bases, leaving 4 bases between the germline ends. The germline V gene encodes CDR1 SEHNR and CDR2 FQNEAQ (reference sequence). The TCR was taken from an older woman in good health and CMV-seropositive. The sequencing sample was made of PBMCs. The V call is TRBV7-9, the J call TRBJ2-1; D is undetermined. The CDR3 coding sequence is TGTGCCAGCAGCTTAGGAGGCTCCTACAATGAGCAGTTCTTC. It yields the protein CASSLGGSYNEQFF. Full variable domain (remainder filled in from reference TRBV7-9 and TRBJ2-1): DTGVSQNPRHKITKRGQNVTFRCDPISEHNRLYWYRQTLGQGPEFLTYFQNEAQLEKSRLLSDRFSAERPKGSFSTLEIQRTEQGDSAMYLCASSLGGSYNEQFFGPGTRLTVL.